These 19 T cell receptor beta chains were all obtained from the same sample, sequenced in a study of response to subunit inactivated influenza vaccine. Using its own MiXCR run on the RT-PCR reads, TCRdb lists one record per CDR3 protein. The table shows some 800,000 distinct CDR3 sequences, with approximately 22% occurring only once. This specimen was PBMCs from blood, taken less than 6 days after vaccination. These receptors came from a man aged 50 or older who received an inactivated influenza vaccine.

As regards this clonotype: Mismatch with germline at one junction end may stem from a read error. V usage is TRBV29-1 and J usage is TRBJ1-3; D gene uncertain. CDR1 is SQVTM, CDR2 ANQGSEA, per germline. The CDR3 length is 11 residues. The CDR3 DNA reads TGCAGCGCTCAATCTGGAAACACCCTATATTTT. This sequence encodes CSAQSGNTLYF.

Turning to this clonotype: The germline gene is not matched at one end of the junction; a read error may be the cause. The chain links TRBV11-2 to TRBJ2-3; 7 nucleotides align to TRBD1. The CDR3 loop spans 13 amino acids. The germline CDR1 and CDR2 sequences are SGHAT and FQNNGV. The CDR3 DNA follows: TGTGCCAGCAGCTTAGGTCGAGGACAGGCGCAATATTTT. Translated, it gives CASSLGRGQAQYF.

A few counts support this clonotype. The V call is TRBV27, the J call TRBJ2-5; 10 bases match TRBD2. J gave up 2 bases and V 6 bases, and 6 bases lay outside the gene matches. Germline V lookup: CDR1 MNHEY, CDR2 SMNVEV (reference sequence). The CDR3 totals 15 residues. CDR3 DNA: TGTGCCAGCAGGAGACTAGCGGGTCTACAAGAGACCCAGTACTTC. Encoded protein: CASRRLAGLQETQYF.

The table lists this clonotype with a few counts. This chain connects TRBV7-2 to TRBJ2-7; TRBD1 agrees at 9 bases. This CDR3 comprises 15 residues. CDR1 SGHTA and CDR2 FQGNSA come from the germline V gene. V gave up 1 base and J gave up 2 bases; unmatched junction bases: 3. CDR3 DNA: TGTGCCAGCAGCTTAGACAGGGGGCAAACCTACGAGCAGTACTTC. Protein sequence: CASSLDRGQTYEQYF.

This chain uses TRBV6-1 with TRBJ1-2; a weak D match, TRBD1 (6 bases). The CDR3 runs 12 residues. V was clipped by 7 bases and J by 6 bases, with 12 bases between them. In germline, CDR1 is MNHNS, CDR2 SASEGT. DNA of the CDR3: TGTGCCAGCACGAATCGGGGGCATGGCTACACCTTC. Translating gives CASTNRGHGYTF.

This clonotype was counted ten times or more. The chain links TRBV2 to TRBJ1-5; D ambiguous. This CDR3 is 13 amino acids long. Germline CDR1 SNHLY, CDR2 FYNNEI. V was cut by 3 bases and J by 4 bases, with 7 bases left in between. This CDR3 is CASSDYWNQPQHF. CDR3 nucleotides: TGTGCCAGCAGTGACTACTGGAATCAGCCCCAGCATTTT.

The table lists this clonotype with a few counts. J is TRBJ1-3 and V is TRBV7-9; 8 bases map to TRBD1. Per the germline V gene, CDR1 is SEHNR and CDR2 is FQNEAQ (reference sequence). The CDR3 extends over 15 amino acids. J gave up 1 base and V 4 bases, and 3 bases lay outside the gene matches. CDR3 bases: TGTGCCAGCAGCTGGGACAGGTCTTCTGGAAACACCATATATTTT. This translates into CASSWDRSSGNTIYF.

This clonotype was seen a few times. The J gene is TRBJ2-5, the V gene TRBV7-6; D possibly matches TRBD1 or TRBD2 (5 bases each). The CDR3 length is 15 residues. CDR1 is SGHVS, CDR2 FNYEAQ, per germline. Deletions cut 1 base from V and 3 bases from J, with 12 bases between. The CDR3 loop is CASSLGGFREETQYF. CDR3 nucleotides: TGTGCCAGCAGCTTAGGGGGGTTTCGGGAAGAGACCCAGTACTTC. The full variable domain, its missing parts supplied by reference TRBV7-6 and TRBJ2-5, is GAGVSQSPRYKVTKRGQDVALRCDPISGHVSLYWYRQALGQGPEFLTYFNYEAQQDKSGLPNDRFSAERPEGSISTLTIQRTEQRDSAMYRCASSLGGFREETQYFGPGTRLLVL.

This clonotype turned up a few times. V gene TRBV20-1 combines with J gene TRBJ2-7; D is undetermined. The V end was cut by 6 bases, the J end by 0 bases, with 18 bases between. Germline CDR1 and CDR2: DFQATT and SNEGSKA (reference sequence). This CDR3 spans 15 amino acids. The chain's CDR3 is CSAESFGESSYEQYF. CDR3 nucleotide sequence: TGCAGTGCCGAATCCTTTGGCGAGAGCTCCTACGAGCAGTACTTC.

This clonotype was counted ten times or more. This chain joins TRBV7-6 and TRBJ1-1; D might be TRBD1 (6 bases). V dropped 5 bases and J dropped 1 base, with 8 bases sitting between them. The CDR3 loop spans 13 amino acids. Germline lookup yields CDR1 SGHVS and CDR2 FNYEAQ. CDR3 nucleotides: TGTGCCAGCAGCCAACAGGGGAACACTGAAGCTTTCTTT. Amino acids: CASSQQGNTEAFF.

The J gene is TRBJ1-1, the V gene TRBV29-1; possibly TRBD1 for D (6 bases). Germline-derived CDR1 and CDR2 are SQVTM and ANQGSEA. The germline V and J ends were trimmed by 5 bases and 6 bases, with 10 bases remaining between them. The CDR3 is 11 amino acids. For the CDR3, the DNA is TGCAGCGTTAGGACAGAGGCTGAAGCTTTCTTT. This codes for CSVRTEAEAFF.

This clonotype was picked up many times. V is TRBV6-1 and J is TRBJ1-6; TRBD1 agrees at 8 bases. Germline assignment: CDR1 MNHNS and CDR2 SASEGT. This CDR3 is 15 amino acids long. V was pared by 6 bases and J by 6 bases, with 7 bases of the junction left unmatched. The CDR3 DNA reads as TGTGCCAGCAGGGAACAGGGGGGAGTTAATTCACCCCTCCACTTT. This translates into CASREQGGVNSPLHF.

The chain recombines TRBV5-1 with TRBJ2-1; 7 bases line up with TRBD1. Germline CDR1 reads SGHRS; CDR2 reads YFSETQ. CDR3 length equals 16 residues. The V segment lost 3 bases and the J segment 5 bases; nucleotides outside the gene matches: 11. CDR3 loop: CASSWNTGTADNEQFF. Written as DNA, the CDR3 is TGCGCCAGCAGCTGGAACACCGGGACAGCAGACAATGAGCAGTTCTTC.

This clonotype was seen many times. V gene TRBV12-3 or TRBV12-4 combines with J gene TRBJ1-6, with D uncertain. Trimming shortened V by 1 base and J by 9 bases, and 10 bases separated the two germline ends. This CDR3 has 14 residues. The CDR3 protein is CASSLGTNSSPLHF. The CDR3 DNA follows: TGTGCCAGCAGTTTAGGGACCAACAGTTCACCCCTCCACTTT.

The chain links TRBV4-2 to TRBJ2-5, with 10 bases identical to TRBD1. The CDR3 is 13 residues long. Germline V gene lookup returns CDR1 LGHNA and CDR2 YNFKEQ. V lost 5 bases to trimming and J lost 6 bases; unmatched junction nucleotides: 3. The CDR3 region is CASSGQGEKTQYF. CDR3 DNA sequence: TGTGCCAGCAGCGGACAGGGGGAAAAGACCCAGTACTTC.

In DNA form, the CDR3 reads TGTGCCAGCAGCCAAGCTTTTGGGGCTAATGAAAAACTGTTTTTT. This codes for CASSQAFGANEKLFF. This chain joins TRBV4-2 and TRBJ1-4; D is ambiguous. Germline V gene sequence: CDR1 LGHNA, CDR2 YNFKEQ. The CDR3 spans 15 residues. The V gene lost 1 base and the J gene lost 3 bases, with 9 bases spanning the gap.

This clonotype was counted only a few times. The chain couples TRBV7-9 to TRBJ1-5, with D possibly TRBD1 on 6 matching bases. V lost 5 bases and J 2 bases, leaving 10 bases between the germline ends. CDR3 length: 14 amino acids. Germline V gives CDR1 SEHNR, CDR2 FQNEAQ (reference sequence). The CDR3 spells CASSERGGNQPQHF. The DNA for the CDR3 is TGTGCCAGCAGCGAAAGGGGGGGCAATCAGCCCCAGCATTTT.

This chain links TRBV7-2 with TRBJ2-3, with 14 positions matching TRBD2. V was pared by 2 bases and J by 1 base, with 5 bases of the junction left unmatched. CDR3 size: 18 residues. Germline assignment: CDR1 SGHTA and CDR2 FQGNSA. CDR3 in amino acids: CASSLSRTSGGRTDTQYF. CDR3 DNA sequence: TGTGCCAGCAGCTTATCGCGGACTAGCGGGGGGCGCACAGATACGCAGTATTTT.

This clonotype has just a few counts. V usage is TRBV25-1 and J usage is TRBJ2-7, with D tentatively TRBD1 or TRBD2 (5 bases each). V lost 6 bases, J lost 2 bases, and 17 bases lay in between. The CDR3 extends over 15 amino acids. From germline, CDR1 is MGHDK and CDR2 SYGVNS. CDR3 sequence: CASRGQGATPYEQYF. The CDR3 nucleotides are TGTGCCAGCAGGGGTCAGGGAGCAACCCCCTACGAGCAGTACTTC.